Described below is a single T cell receptor beta chain sequence and its context. TCRdb's table, derived via immunoSEQ multiplex PCR, lists solely in-frame clones and lacks some. Found here are tens of thousands of clones, under 95% of them singletons; the top ten hold roughly 23%. Per germline, CDR1 SGHTA and CDR2 FQGNSA. V dropped 4 bases and J dropped 4 bases, with 16 bases sitting between them. The CDR3 runs to 16 residues. The data derive from a study of control samples from healthy donors and cancer patients. The V and J genes are TRBV7-2 and TRBJ2-2; possible D gene TRBD2, 5 bases. The sequencing input was PBMCs. The sequence came from a woman between 40 and 50 years old with head and neck cancer. This CDR3 is CASSSFTGIGTGELFF. The CDR3 DNA follows: TGTGCCAGCAGCTCTTTCACCGGGATCGGCACCGGGGAGCTGTTTTTT.